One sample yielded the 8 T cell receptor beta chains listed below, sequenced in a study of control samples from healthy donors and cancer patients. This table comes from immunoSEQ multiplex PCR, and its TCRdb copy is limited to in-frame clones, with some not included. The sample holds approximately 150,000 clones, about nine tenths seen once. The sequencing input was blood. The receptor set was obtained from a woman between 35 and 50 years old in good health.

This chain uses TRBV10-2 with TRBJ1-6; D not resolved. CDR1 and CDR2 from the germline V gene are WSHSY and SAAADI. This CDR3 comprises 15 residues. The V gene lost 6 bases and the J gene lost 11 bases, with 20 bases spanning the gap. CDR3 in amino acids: CASRGESSSTTPLHF. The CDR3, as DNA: TGCGCCAGCAGGGGTGAATCTTCATCCACTACACCCCTCCACTTT.

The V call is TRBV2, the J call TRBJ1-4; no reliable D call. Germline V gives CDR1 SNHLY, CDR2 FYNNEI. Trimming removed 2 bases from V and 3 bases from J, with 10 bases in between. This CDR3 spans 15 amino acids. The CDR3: CASSEMGMANEKLFF. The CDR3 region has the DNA TGTGCCAGCAGTGAAATGGGCATGGCTAATGAAAAACTGTTTTTT.

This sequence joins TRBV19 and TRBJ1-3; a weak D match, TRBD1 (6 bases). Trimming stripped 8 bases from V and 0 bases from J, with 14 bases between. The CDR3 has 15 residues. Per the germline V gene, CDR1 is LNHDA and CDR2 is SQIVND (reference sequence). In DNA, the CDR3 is TGTGCCAGTTCCTACAGGGAGAACTCTGGAAACACCATATATTTT. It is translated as CASSYRENSGNTIYF.

The CDR3 protein is CATDSSRPNSGANVLTF. CDR3 sequence (DNA): TGTGCCACCGACAGCTCACGCCCGAACTCTGGGGCCAACGTCCTGACTTTC. This rearrangement joins TRBV27 to TRBJ2-6; weak D call: TRBD1 (5 bases). Germline lookup yields CDR1 MNHEY and CDR2 SMNVEV (reference sequence). The CDR3 loop spans 17 amino acids. The ends were cut back, 10 bases at V and 0 bases at J, with 19 bases in the middle.

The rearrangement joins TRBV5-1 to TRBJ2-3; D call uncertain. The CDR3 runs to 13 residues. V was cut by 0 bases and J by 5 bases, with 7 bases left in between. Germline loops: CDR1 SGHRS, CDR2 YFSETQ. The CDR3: CASSLAGLDTQYF. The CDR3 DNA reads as TGCGCCAGCAGCTTGGCCGGGTTAGATACGCAGTATTTT.

CDR3 nucleotide sequence: TGTGCCAGCAGCTTAGGTGGGGAGCAGTACTTC. Amino acid sequence: CASSLGGEQYF. V is TRBV13 and J is TRBJ2-7; no clear D gene. The length of the CDR3 is 11 residues. CDR1 is PRHDT, CDR2 FYEKMQ, per germline (reference sequence). Trimming cost V 0 bases and J 7 bases, with 4 bases left between them.

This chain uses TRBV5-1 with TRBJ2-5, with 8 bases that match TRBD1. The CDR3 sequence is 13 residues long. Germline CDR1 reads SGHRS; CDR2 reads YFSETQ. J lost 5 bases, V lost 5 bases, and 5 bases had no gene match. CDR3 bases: TGCGCCAGCAGAGGGCAGGGGGCCGAGACCCAGTACTTC. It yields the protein CASRGQGAETQYF.

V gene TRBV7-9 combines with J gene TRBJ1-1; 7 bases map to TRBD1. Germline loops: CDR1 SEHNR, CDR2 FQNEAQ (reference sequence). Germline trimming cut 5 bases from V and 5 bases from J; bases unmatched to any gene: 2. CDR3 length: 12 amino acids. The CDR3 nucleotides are TGTGCCAGCAGCCCACAGGGGACTGAAGCTTTCTTT. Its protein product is CASSPQGTEAFF.